This is a list of T cell receptor beta chains from one sample in a study of CD8 T cells in Susac syndrome. TCRdb processed the immunoSEQ multiplex PCR reads anew with MiXCR; each CDR3 protein has one entry. The data show approximately 170,000 distinct CDR3 sequences, roughly 94% seen once. The sample consisted of CD4+ T cells from PBMCs. The source of these receptors is a human donor with multiple sclerosis. Both conserved end residues are part of each CDR3. The D gene is left open where the match is weak. Clone sizes are given selectively: once, few, many, or a class where the clone is expanded.

d_gene	v_gene	abundance	j_gene	CDR3nt	CDR3aa
.	TRBV5-1	once	TRBJ2-7	TGCGCCAGCAGTGAAGCACCTCCGTCCTACGAGCAGTACTTC	CASSEAPPSYEQYF
.	TRBV20-1	once	TRBJ2-7	TGCAGTGCTCATAAGGACAGCCTCTACGAGCAGTACTTC	CSAHKDSLYEQYF
TRBD2	TRBV10-3	.	TRBJ2-2	TGTGCCATCGGAAGTAGCGGGAGTATTAACACCGGGGAGCTGTTTTTT	CAIGSSGSINTGELFF
.	TRBV2	.	TRBJ1-2	TGTGCCAGCAACAACTATGGCTACACCTTC	CASNNYGYTF
.	TRBV2	.	TRBJ2-7	TGTGCCAGCAGTGTTGACTCAAGCTACGAGCAGTACTTC	CASSVDSSYEQYF
.	TRBV20-1	.	TRBJ2-5	TGCAGTGCTTCAACTTCCCACGGAGCCCAAGAGACCCAGTACTTC	CSASTSHGAQETQYF
.	TRBV29-1	.	TRBJ2-1	TGCAGCGTTGAAGATTATACCACGAGGCTCGGGGGCTTGTCCTACAATGAGCAGTTCTTC	CSVEDYTTRLGGLSYNEQFF
.	TRBV10-3	.	TRBJ1-4	TGTGCCATCAGTGAGTCGACGGGCAGGGGCAGGGAAAAACTGTTTTTT	CAISESTGRGREKLFF
.	TRBV11-2	.	TRBJ2-7	TGTGCCAGCAGCGTTAGGGGGGGCCCCTACGAGCAGTACTTC	CASSVRGGPYEQYF
.	TRBV7-2	.	TRBJ2-7	TGTGCCAGCAGCTCCCGAGCGGGCCCTACCTACGAGCAGTACTTC	CASSSRAGPTYEQYF
.	TRBV4-1	.	TRBJ1-5	TGCGCCAGCAGCCAAGCGTCGACAGGCAATCAGCCCCAGCATTTT	CASSQASTGNQPQHF
TRBD2	TRBV9	.	TRBJ2-1	TGTGCCAGCAGCGCCTCATGGGGGACTAGCGTATCCAATGAGCAGTTCTTC	CASSASWGTSVSNEQFF
TRBD1	TRBV12-3/TRBV12-4	.	TRBJ2-2	TGTGCCAGCAGCCCCGACAGGGGGGTAACCGGGGAGCTGTTTTTT	CASSPDRGVTGELFF
.	TRBV4-2	.	TRBJ2-3	TGTGCCAGCAGCCAAGGTATTGGGGTTTTGACAGATACGCAGTATTTT	CASSQGIGVLTDTQYF
TRBD1	TRBV6-2/TRBV6-3	.	TRBJ2-7	TGTGCCAGCCGACCCCCGGACAGGGGGCATGAGCAGTACTTC	CASRPPDRGHEQYF
.	TRBV20-1	.	TRBJ1-1	TGCAGTGCTAGAGAGACACAGGGCTTGAACACTGAAGCTTTCTTT	CSARETQGLNTEAFF
.	TRBV27	.	TRBJ1-6	TGTGCCAGCAGCCTCAAATCAGGGATCCGGCCCTATAATTCACCCCTCCACTTT	CASSLKSGIRPYNSPLHF
.	TRBV24-1	.	TRBJ2-1	TGTGCCACCAGTGACCACGGGACCCTGCAGTTCTTC	CATSDHGTLQFF
TRBD2	TRBV20-1	.	TRBJ2-1	TGCAGTGCTAGACCTAGCGGGGGTTCGAGCTCCTACAATGAGCAGTTCTTC	CSARPSGGSSSYNEQFF
.	TRBV7-8	.	TRBJ1-5	TGTGCCAGCAGCTTAGGAGGTGTGTGGGGCAATCAGCCCCAGCATTTT	CASSLGGVWGNQPQHF
.	TRBV30	.	TRBJ2-2	TGTGCCTGGAGTGTACTCCGCTCTGCCACCGGGGAGCTGTTTTTT	CAWSVLRSATGELFF
.	TRBV20-1	.	TRBJ2-4	TGCAGTGCTAGGGGGGTAGCCAAAAACATTCAGTACTTC	CSARGVAKNIQYF
TRBD1	TRBV6-2/TRBV6-3	.	TRBJ2-5	TGTGCCAGCAGTTACTCGCGAGGACAGGGTATGGAGACCCAGTACTTC	CASSYSRGQGMETQYF
.	TRBV2	.	TRBJ2-6	TGTGCCAGCAGTGTTGTTTATCAGGGGTCTGGGGCCAACGTCCTGACTTTC	CASSVVYQGSGANVLTF
.	TRBV5-5	.	TRBJ2-7	TGTGCCAGCAGCTCAGAAGGGAGGGCAGGGGTTTACGAGCAGTACTTC	CASSSEGRAGVYEQYF
.	TRBV10-1	.	TRBJ1-2	TGCGCCAGCAGTGAGTCGCAACAGCTGGGCTACACCTTC	CASSESQQLGYTF
.	TRBV12-3/TRBV12-4	.	TRBJ1-1	TGTGCCAGCAGGCTTACAGGGTTGAACACTGAAGCTTTCTTT	CASRLTGLNTEAFF
.	TRBV30	.	TRBJ2-5	TGTGCCTGGAGTGTAGGGGTAGGTCCCCAAGAGACCCAGTACTTC	CAWSVGVGPQETQYF
.	TRBV5-6	.	TRBJ2-1	TGTGCCAGCAGCTTGCGGGAGAAGGAGTTCTTC	CASSLREKEFF
.	TRBV12-5	.	TRBJ2-2	TGTGCTAGTGGCTCCGGGGGCTCCGCCGGCACCGGGGAGCTGTTTTTT	CASGSGGSAGTGELFF
.	TRBV18	.	TRBJ2-7	TGTGCCAGCTCACCTCAACGGGAGTCGGACGAGCAGTACTTC	CASSPQRESDEQYF
.	TRBV2	.	TRBJ1-5	TGTGCCAGCAGTGAAGCGGCGGAGGGTCAGCCCCAGCATTTT	CASSEAAEGQPQHF
.	TRBV3-1	.	TRBJ2-6	TGTGCCAGCAGCCTCGGGCCTCATAACGTCCTGACTTTC	CASSLGPHNVLTF
TRBD1	TRBV7-2	.	TRBJ2-5	TGTGCCAGCAGCGCGCGGACAGGTGAAGAGTCCCAGTACTTC	CASSARTGEESQYF
.	TRBV7-2	.	TRBJ2-7	TGTGCCAGCAGCTCACCAGGGGCCACCTACGAGCAGTACTTC	CASSSPGATYEQYF
.	TRBV9	once	TRBJ2-7	TGTGCCAGCAGCGTAGAGGGGCTGGCCTACGAGCAGTACTTC	CASSVEGLAYEQYF
.	TRBV5-1	.	TRBJ2-5	TGCGCCAGCAGCAGGGTTCAAGAGACCCAGTACTTC	CASSRVQETQYF
TRBD2	TRBV4-1	.	TRBJ2-7	TGCGCCAGCAGCCGAGACCCCTCTAGCGGGAGGGCCCTCCCCTACGAGCAGTACTTC	CASSRDPSSGRALPYEQYF
.	TRBV2	.	TRBJ2-1	TGTGCCAGCATGAGGTCGAGCCGAGGCAATGAGCAGTTCTTC	CASMRSSRGNEQFF
TRBD2	TRBV9	.	TRBJ2-3	TGTGCCAGCAGCGTGACTAGCGGGAGAACAGATACGCAGTATTTT	CASSVTSGRTDTQYF
TRBD1	TRBV25-1	.	TRBJ1-4	TGTGCCAGCAGCTTAGGGGGCCATGAAAAACTGTTTTTT	CASSLGGHEKLFF